This T cell receptor beta chain comes out of a study of beta chain features in type 1 diabetes. Study details: Examination of sorted cells across all samples involved around 98 million cells.

Every isolated RNA sample was fully reverse transcribed, so sequencing captured expressed TCRB transcripts. Profiling relied on immunoSEQ multiplex PCR, and the TCRdb table lists in-frame clones only, not all of them. Here the sample spans around 200,000 clones, 10% to 15% being singletons. Sequencing used central memory CD4+ T cells from blood. This sequence was found in a woman between 18 and 30 years old in good health.

Here the CDR3 reads CASSADSVTSFSGANVLTF. The CDR3 DNA follows: TGTGCCAGTTCGGCGGACTCCGTAACCAGCTTCTCTGGGGCCAACGTCCTGACTTTC. V and J are TRBV19 and TRBJ2-6; maybe TRBD2 (5 bases). CDR1 and CDR2 from the germline V gene are LNHDA and SQIVND (reference sequence). V shed 8 bases and J shed 0 bases, with 23 bases lying between them. This CDR3 contains 19 residues.